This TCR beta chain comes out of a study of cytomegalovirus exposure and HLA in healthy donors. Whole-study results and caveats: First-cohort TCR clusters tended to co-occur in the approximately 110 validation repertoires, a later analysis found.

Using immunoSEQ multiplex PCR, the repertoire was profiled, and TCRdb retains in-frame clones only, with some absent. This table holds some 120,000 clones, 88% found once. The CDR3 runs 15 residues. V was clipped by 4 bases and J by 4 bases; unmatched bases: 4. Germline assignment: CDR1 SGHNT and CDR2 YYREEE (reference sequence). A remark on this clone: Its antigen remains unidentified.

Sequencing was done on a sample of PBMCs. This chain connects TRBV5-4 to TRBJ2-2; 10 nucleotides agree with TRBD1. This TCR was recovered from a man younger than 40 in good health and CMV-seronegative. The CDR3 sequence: CASSRDRGVTGELFF. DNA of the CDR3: TGTGCCAGCAGCCGGGACAGGGGCGTCACCGGGGAGCTGTTTTTT.